One sample yielded the 4 T cell receptor beta chains listed below, sequenced in a study of vaccination effects on CD4 cells after COVID-19. Assay used: immunoSEQ multiplex PCR; TCRdb lists only in-frame clones, some missing. The table lists under 85,000 clones, 60% to 80% of them singletons. Their specific antigens are unknown. ViraFEST expansion of antigen-specific CD4+ T cells with viral peptide pools preceded sequencing. Researchers isolated CD4+ T cells once less than 13 days of culture had elapsed. The sample here was CD4+ T cells from PBMCs cultured with HCoV-229E spike peptides, taken before COVID-19 vaccination. The source of these receptors is a human donor who received a COVID-19 vaccine.

V usage is TRBV27 and J usage is TRBJ1-6; no clear D. The CDR3 extends over 15 amino acids. V was clipped by 6 bases and J by 2 bases, with 11 bases between them. Per the germline V gene, CDR1 is MNHEY and CDR2 is SMNVEV (reference sequence). The DNA of the CDR3 is TGTGCCAGCAGCCCACTAGGCCCCTATAATTCACCCCTCCACTTT. As protein: CASSPLGPYNSPLHF.

The CDR3 coding sequence is TGTGCCAGCAGCGAGGCCGGGACAGGGATTCAGCCCCAGCATTTT. Amino acids: CASSEAGTGIQPQHF. The chain has TRBV7-9 and TRBJ1-5, with 9 bases aligning to TRBD1. Germline CDR1 SEHNR, CDR2 FQNEAQ (reference sequence). This CDR3 spans 15 amino acids. The J segment lost 6 bases and the V segment lost 5 bases, leaving 8 bases of the junction unmatched.

The rearrangement joins TRBV9 to TRBJ2-5, with 12 bases lining up with TRBD1. Germline CDR1 reads SGDLS; CDR2 reads YYNGEE. The CDR3 is made up of 15 amino acids. The V segment lost 4 bases and the J segment 5 bases; nucleotides outside the gene matches: 6. CDR3 bases: TGTGCCAGCAGCCAAAGGGGACAGGGGGCGGAGACCCAGTACTTC. Translating gives CASSQRGQGAETQYF.

The chain combines TRBV18 with TRBJ2-5; D may correspond to TRBD1 or TRBD2 (5 bases each). V shed 6 bases and J shed 0 bases, with 17 bases lying between them. The CDR3 runs 16 residues. Germline CDR1 and CDR2: KGHSH and LQKENI. For the CDR3, the DNA is TGTGCCAGCTCCAATCCCGGGACGGCAAACCAAGAGACCCAGTACTTC. It yields the protein CASSNPGTANQETQYF.